The present T cell receptor beta chain was sequenced within a study of blood T cell repertoires in COVID-19. Study background: The study drew acute and convalescent COVID-19 samples from the United States, Italy and Spain. PBMCs, B-cell-depleted T cells, or T cells provided the cDNA or gDNA that made up the material.

Source study methods: Cell counts per sample came from amplifying reference gene primers. Some clones are missing from TCRdb's copy, which holds only in-frame ones; the method was immunoSEQ multiplex PCR. V and J calls and clone size are given by that table; D and trimming were obtained from the DNA. The table has around 110,000 clones, 65% to 85% seen once. This CDR3 contains 13 residues. Trimming shortened V by 6 bases and J by 1 base, and 9 bases separated the two germline ends. In germline, CDR1 is SGHAT, CDR2 FQNNGV. The TCR originated in a woman in her sixties or seventies with acute or convalescent COVID-19. Input material: peripheral blood. The V call is TRBV11-2, the J call TRBJ2-5; possible D gene TRBD2, 6 bases. CDR3 sequence: CASRRGSQETQYF. CDR3 DNA sequence: TGTGCCAGCAGGCGGGGTTCCCAAGAGACCCAGTACTTC.